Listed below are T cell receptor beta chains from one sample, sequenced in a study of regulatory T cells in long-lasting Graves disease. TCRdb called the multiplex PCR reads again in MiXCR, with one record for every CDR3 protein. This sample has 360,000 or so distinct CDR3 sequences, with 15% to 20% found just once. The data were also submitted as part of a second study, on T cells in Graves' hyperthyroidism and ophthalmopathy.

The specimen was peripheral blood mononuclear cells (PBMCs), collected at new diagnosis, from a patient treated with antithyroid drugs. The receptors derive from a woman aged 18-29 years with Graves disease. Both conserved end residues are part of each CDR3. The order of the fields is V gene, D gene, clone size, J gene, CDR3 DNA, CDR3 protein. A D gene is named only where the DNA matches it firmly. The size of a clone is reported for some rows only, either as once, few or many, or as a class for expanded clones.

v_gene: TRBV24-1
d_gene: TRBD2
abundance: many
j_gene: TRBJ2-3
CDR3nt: TGTGCCACCAGTGATAGGACTAGCGGGTATGATACGCAGTATTTT
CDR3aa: CATSDRTSGYDTQYF

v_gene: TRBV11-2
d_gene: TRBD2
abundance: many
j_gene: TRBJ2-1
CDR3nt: TGTGCCAGCAGCTTAGGCCTAGCGGGGGGGTCCAATGAGCAGTTCTTC
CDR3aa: CASSLGLAGGSNEQFF

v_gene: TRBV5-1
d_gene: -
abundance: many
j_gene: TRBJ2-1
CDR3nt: TGCGCCAGCAGGCCCGGGGTCAACTACAATGAGCAGTTCTTC
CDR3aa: CASRPGVNYNEQFF

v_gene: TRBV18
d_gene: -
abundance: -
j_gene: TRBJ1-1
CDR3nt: TGTGCCAGCTCACCACTGAGGAGAGGACCGCTGAACACTGAAGCTTTCTTT
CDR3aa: CASSPLRRGPLNTEAFF

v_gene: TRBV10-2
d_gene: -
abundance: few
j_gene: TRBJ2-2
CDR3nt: TGCGCCAGCAAATGGGCTGGGACCGGGGAGCTGTTTTTT
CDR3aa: CASKWAGTGELFF

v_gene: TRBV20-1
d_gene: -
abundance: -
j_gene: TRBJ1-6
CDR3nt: TGCAGTGCCAGGGGTACCTATAATTCACCCCTCCACTTT
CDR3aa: CSARGTYNSPLHF

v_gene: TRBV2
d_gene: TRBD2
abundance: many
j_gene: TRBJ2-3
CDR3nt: TGTGCCAGCCCAACATCGCGGGAGGGCCTAGATACGCAGTATTTT
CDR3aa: CASPTSREGLDTQYF

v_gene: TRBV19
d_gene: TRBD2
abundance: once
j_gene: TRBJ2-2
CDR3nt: TGTGCCACGGGAGGCAAGGGGCCCGGGGAGCTGTTTTTT
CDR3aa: CATGGKGPGELFF

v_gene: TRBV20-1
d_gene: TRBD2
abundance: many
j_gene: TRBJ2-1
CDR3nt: TGCAGTGCCGGACTAGCGGGGACAAATGAGCAGTTCTTC
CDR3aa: CSAGLAGTNEQFF

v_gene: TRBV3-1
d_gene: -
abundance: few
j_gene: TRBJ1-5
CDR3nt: TGTGCCAGCAGCACAACAGGGTCGGGCAATCAGCCCCAGCATTTT
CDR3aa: CASSTTGSGNQPQHF

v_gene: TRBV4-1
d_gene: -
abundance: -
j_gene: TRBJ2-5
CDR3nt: TGCGCCAGCAGCCAAGAAGGTCAGGGCCCAAGGGAGACCCAGTACTTC
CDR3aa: CASSQEGQGPRETQYF

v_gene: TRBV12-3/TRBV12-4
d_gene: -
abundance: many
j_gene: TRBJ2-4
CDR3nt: TGTGCCAGCAGTTTACTATCCGGGGGCAAAAACATTCAGTACTTC
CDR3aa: CASSLLSGGKNIQYF

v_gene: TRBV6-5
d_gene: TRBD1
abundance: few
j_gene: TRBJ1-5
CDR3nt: TGTGCCAGCAGTTCCGACAGGGGGAACCGTCAGCCCCAGCATTTT
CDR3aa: CASSSDRGNRQPQHF

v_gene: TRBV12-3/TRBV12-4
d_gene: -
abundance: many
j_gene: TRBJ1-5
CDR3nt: TGTGCCAGCAGTTTAGCTTCAGGGAGCAATCAGCCCCAGCATTTT
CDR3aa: CASSLASGSNQPQHF

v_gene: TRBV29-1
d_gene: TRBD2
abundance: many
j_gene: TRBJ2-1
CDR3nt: TGCAGCGTTGAGGGGACTAGCGGGTCGTACAATGAGCAGTTCTTC
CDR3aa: CSVEGTSGSYNEQFF

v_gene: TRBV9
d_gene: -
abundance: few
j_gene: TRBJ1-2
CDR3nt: TGTGCCAGCAGCGGAGGAGGCTACACCTTC
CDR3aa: CASSGGGYTF

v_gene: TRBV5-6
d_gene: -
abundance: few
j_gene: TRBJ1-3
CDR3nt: TGTGCCAGCAGCCGAAACAGCGTCTCTGGAAACACCATATATTTT
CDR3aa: CASSRNSVSGNTIYF

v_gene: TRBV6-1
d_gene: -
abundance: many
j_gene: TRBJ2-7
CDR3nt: TGTGCCAGCAGTCAGGGGCCACGCTCCTACGAGCAGTACTTC
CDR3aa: CASSQGPRSYEQYF

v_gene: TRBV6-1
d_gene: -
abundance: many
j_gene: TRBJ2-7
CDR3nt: TGTGCCAGCAGTGAATATGTCAGGAGACACGAGCAGTACTTC
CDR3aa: CASSEYVRRHEQYF

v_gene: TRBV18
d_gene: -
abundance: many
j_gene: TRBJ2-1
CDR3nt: TGTGCCAGCTCACTCAACAGGGTCCTTAGCAATGAGCAGTTCTTC
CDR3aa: CASSLNRVLSNEQFF

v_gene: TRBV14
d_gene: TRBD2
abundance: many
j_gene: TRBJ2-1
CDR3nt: TGTGCCAGCAGCCCTAGCGGAGCTGAGCAGTTCTTC
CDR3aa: CASSPSGAEQFF

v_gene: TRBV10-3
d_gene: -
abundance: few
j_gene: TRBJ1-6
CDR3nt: TGTGCCATCAGTGGAGGGGGACTGTATAATTCACCCCTCCACTTT
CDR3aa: CAISGGGLYNSPLHF

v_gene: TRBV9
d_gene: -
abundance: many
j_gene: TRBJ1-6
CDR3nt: TGTGCCAGCAGCTCTGGGGGGGGGTCACCCCTCCACTTT
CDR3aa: CASSSGGGSPLHF

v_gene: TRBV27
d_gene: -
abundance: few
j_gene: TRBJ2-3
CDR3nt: TGTGCCAGCACAGGGAACGGCACAGATACGCAGTATTTT
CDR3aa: CASTGNGTDTQYF

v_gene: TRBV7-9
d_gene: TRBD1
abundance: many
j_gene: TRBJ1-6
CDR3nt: TGTGCCAGCAGCTTGGACAGGGTGGGTTCACCCCTCCACTTT
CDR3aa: CASSLDRVGSPLHF

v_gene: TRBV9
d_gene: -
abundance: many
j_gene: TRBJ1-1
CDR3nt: TGTGCCAGCAGCGTAGCAGTGAGCACTGAAGCTTTCTTT
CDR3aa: CASSVAVSTEAFF

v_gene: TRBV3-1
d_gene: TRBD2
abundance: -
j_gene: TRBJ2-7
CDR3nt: TGTGCCAGCAGCCAAACTAGCGGGAGGCCCTATCGTTACGAGCAGTACTTC
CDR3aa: CASSQTSGRPYRYEQYF

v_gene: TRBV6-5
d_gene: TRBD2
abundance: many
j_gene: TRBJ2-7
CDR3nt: TGTGCCAGCAGTTACTCCTTCACGGCGGGAGTCTACGAGCAGTACTTC
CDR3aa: CASSYSFTAGVYEQYF

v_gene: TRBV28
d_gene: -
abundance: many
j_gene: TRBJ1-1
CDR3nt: TGTGCCAGCACCCTGGGGGCTGAAGCTTTCTTT
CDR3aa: CASTLGAEAFF

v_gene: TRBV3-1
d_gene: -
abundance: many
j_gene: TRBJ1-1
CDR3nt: TGTGCCAGCAGCCACTCGGACTCACCTGAAGCTTTCTTT
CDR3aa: CASSHSDSPEAFF

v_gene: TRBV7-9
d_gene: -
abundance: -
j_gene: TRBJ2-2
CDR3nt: TGTGCCAGCAGCTTAGTAAAAGGGCGCGCCGGGGAGCTGTTTTTT
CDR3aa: CASSLVKGRAGELFF

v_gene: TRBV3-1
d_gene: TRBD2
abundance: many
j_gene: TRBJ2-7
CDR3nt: TGTGCCAGCAGCCCATATACTAGCGGGAGTACCGAGCAGTACTTC
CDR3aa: CASSPYTSGSTEQYF

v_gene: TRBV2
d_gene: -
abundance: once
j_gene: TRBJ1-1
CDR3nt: TGTGCCAGCAGCCTTCGGGGAGCGGTAATGAACACTGAAGCTTTCTTT
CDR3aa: CASSLRGAVMNTEAFF

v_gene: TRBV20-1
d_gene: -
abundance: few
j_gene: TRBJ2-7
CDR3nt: TGCAGTGCTAGGCCCCCGGGCTTTAACTACGAGCAGTACTTC
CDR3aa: CSARPPGFNYEQYF

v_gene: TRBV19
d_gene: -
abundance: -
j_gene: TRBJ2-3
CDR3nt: TGTGCCAGTATCCCTTCATGGGGGAGAGCCGCAGATACGCAGTATTTT
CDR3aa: CASIPSWGRAADTQYF

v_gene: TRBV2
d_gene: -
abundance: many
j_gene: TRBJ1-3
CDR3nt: TGTGCCAGCAGTGAATCACGCTTGGCCGGGATACGCTCTGGAAACACCATATATTTT
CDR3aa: CASSESRLAGIRSGNTIYF

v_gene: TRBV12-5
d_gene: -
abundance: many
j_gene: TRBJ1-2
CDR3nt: TGTGCTAGTGGTTTGGAACAGGGTGATAGTGGGTATGGCTACACCTTC
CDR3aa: CASGLEQGDSGYGYTF

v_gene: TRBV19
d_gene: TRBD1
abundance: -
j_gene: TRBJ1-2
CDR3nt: TGTGCCAGTACCCTCCTTGGACAGGGGGCGCTTGATGGCTACACCTTC
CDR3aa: CASTLLGQGALDGYTF

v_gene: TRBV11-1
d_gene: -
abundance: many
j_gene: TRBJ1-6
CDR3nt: TGTGCCAGCAGCTTCTTTGGGCTTAGGGATTCACCCCTCCACTTT
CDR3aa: CASSFFGLRDSPLHF

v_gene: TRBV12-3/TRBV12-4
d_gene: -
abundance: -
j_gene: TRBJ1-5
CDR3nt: TGTGCCGGCAGTAACAGGGAGTTCCAGCCCCAGCATTTT
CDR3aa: CAGSNREFQPQHF

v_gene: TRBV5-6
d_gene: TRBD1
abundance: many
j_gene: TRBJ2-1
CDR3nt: TGTGCCAGCAGCCTCCCCACGACAGGGTACAATGAGCAGTTCTTC
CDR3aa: CASSLPTTGYNEQFF

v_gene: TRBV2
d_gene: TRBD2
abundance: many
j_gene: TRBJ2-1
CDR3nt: TGTGCCAGCAGTGAGGGACTAGCGGCCTACAATGAGCAGTTCTTC
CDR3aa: CASSEGLAAYNEQFF